The 20 T cell receptor beta chains reported below all come from one sample, sequenced in a study of OX40 agonist ivuxolimab in advanced cancers. TCRdb's copy holds only in-frame clones and misses some; the assay was immunoSEQ multiplex PCR. The table lists roughly 80,000 clones, 80% to 90% of them singletons, with about 1.9% in the top ten. Sequencing used CD4+ or CD8+ T cells sorted from blood, obtained in a trial of the OX40 agonist ivuxolimab. Source of these receptors: an adult with an advanced solid tumor such as melanoma, head and neck, liver or kidney cancer.

The chain recombines TRBV6-1 with TRBJ1-1, with TRBD1 as a possible D gene (5 bases). Germline loops: CDR1 MNHNS, CDR2 SASEGT. The CDR3 has 11 amino acids. Trimming shortened V by 9 bases and J by 3 bases, and 8 bases separated the two germline ends. CDR3 region: CASRGDTEAFF. The DNA for the CDR3 is TGTGCCAGTCGGGGGGACACTGAAGCTTTCTTT.

This chain links TRBV18 with TRBJ1-4; no definite D call. Germline loops: CDR1 KGHSH, CDR2 LQKENI. The CDR3 sequence is 13 residues long. V shed 6 bases and J shed 4 bases, with 9 bases lying between them. CDR3 region: CASSAGVNEKLFF. The CDR3 DNA follows: TGTGCCAGCTCCGCCGGGGTTAATGAAAAACTGTTTTTT. Full variable domain (missing parts from reference TRBV18 and TRBJ1-4): NAGVMQNPRHLVRRRGQEARLRCSPMKGHSHVYWYRQLPEEGLKFMVYLQKENIIDESGMPKERFSAEFPKEGPSILRIQQVVRGDSAAYFCASSAGVNEKLFFGSGTQLSVL.

Only one count was recorded for this clone. J is TRBJ2-1 and V is TRBV6-1; D remains unclear. Trimming removed 4 bases at V and 15 bases at J, with 13 bases between. The CDR3 has 11 residues. Germline CDR1 reads MNHNS; CDR2 reads SASEGT. The CDR3 region is CASSGGRVRFF. DNA of the CDR3: TGTGCCAGCAGTGGAGGAAGAGTTCGGTTCTTC.

This chain uses TRBV6-5 with TRBJ2-6; D is undetermined. Trimming took 10 bases from V and 0 from J, leaving 7 bases between them. This CDR3 region has 13 residues. The germline CDR1 and CDR2 sequences are MNHEY and SVGAGI. In DNA, the CDR3 is TGTGCCACCCAGGTCTCTGGGGCCAACGTCCTGACTTTC. It encodes CATQVSGANVLTF.

CDR3 in DNA: TGCGCCAGCAGCCCGAGGGCCCATTCCTACGAGCAGTACTTC. It translates to CASSPRAHSYEQYF. V usage is TRBV4-3 and J usage is TRBJ2-7, with a possible D match to TRBD2 (5 bases). V was pared by 4 bases and J by 1 base, with 11 bases between. Germline V CDR1 and CDR2: LGHNA, YSLEER. The CDR3 contains 14 residues.

V usage is TRBV18 and J usage is TRBJ1-6, with a weak D call TRBD1 (5 bases). This CDR3 is 12 amino acids long. The ends were cut back, 4 bases at V and 13 bases at J, with 11 bases in the middle. Germline V gives CDR1 KGHSH, CDR2 LQKENI. The DNA of the CDR3 is TGTGCCAGCTCACGGGTCGGGGGGCCCCTCCACTTT. Its translation is CASSRVGGPLHF.

The V call is TRBV10-1, the J call TRBJ1-1; D is uncertain. V was trimmed by 6 bases and J by 1 base, leaving 9 bases between them. This CDR3 is built from 13 residues. Germline assignment: CDR1 WNHNN and CDR2 SYGVQD (reference sequence). The chain's CDR3 is CASRQTKNTEAFF. For the CDR3, the DNA is TGCGCCAGCAGGCAGACTAAGAACACTGAAGCTTTCTTT.

J is TRBJ2-5 and V is TRBV7-2; either TRBD1 or TRBD2 may supply D (5 bases each). Trimming stripped 7 bases from V and 5 bases from J, with 14 bases between. The germline V gene has CDR1 SGHTA and CDR2 FQGNSA. The CDR3 totals 13 residues. Here the CDR3 DNA reads TGTGCCAGCACTTGGGACCAGAGGGAGACCCAGTACTTC. This translates into CASTWDQRETQYF.

This chain connects TRBV6-5 to TRBJ2-7; 10 bases are shared with TRBD2. In germline, CDR1 is MNHEY, CDR2 SVGAGI. This CDR3 spans 13 amino acids. V was pared by 10 bases and J by 1 base, with 4 bases of the junction left unmatched. The CDR3 reads CATFSGRSYEQYF. The CDR3 DNA follows: TGTGCCACCTTTAGCGGGAGGTCCTACGAGCAGTACTTC.

V usage is TRBV6-5 and J usage is TRBJ1-4; possibly TRBD1 for D (5 bases). Germline V lookup: CDR1 MNHEY, CDR2 SVGAGI. V lost 0 bases and J lost 6, with 8 bases in between. The CDR3 loop spans 14 amino acids. The CDR3 DNA reads as TGTGCCAGCAGTTACTCGGGGCACGATGAAAAACTGTTTTTT. It translates to CASSYSGHDEKLFF.

With respect to this clone: One end of the junction fails to match germline, which may point to a read error. This chain joins TRBV4-1 and TRBJ1-5; D unresolved. Germline V gene lookup returns CDR1 MGHRA and CDR2 YSYEKL. The CDR3 sequence is 16 residues long. The CDR3 coding sequence is TGTGCCAGCAGCCAAGAACCCATACCTAAAGATCAGCCCCAGCATTTT. Its protein product is CASSQEPIPKDQPQHF.

The chain links TRBV28 to TRBJ2-2; no reliable D call. Per the germline V gene, CDR1 is MDHEN and CDR2 is SYDVKM. V gave up 6 bases and J gave up 5 bases, with 13 bases separating them. The CDR3 consists of 14 residues. CDR3 coding DNA: TGTGCCAGCAGCTTACTTCAAGGAACCGGGGAGCTGTTTTTT. This encodes CASSLLQGTGELFF. Drawing the rest from reference TRBV28 and TRBJ2-2, the complete variable domain is DVKVTQSSRYLVKRTGEKVFLECVQDMDHENMFWYRQDPGLGLRLIYFSYDVKMKEKGDIPEGYSVSREKKERFSLILESASTNQTSMYLCASSLLQGTGELFFGEGSRLTVL.

The J gene is TRBJ2-1, the V gene TRBV28; no definite D call. CDR1 MDHEN and CDR2 SYDVKM come from the germline V gene. This CDR3 spans 16 amino acids. Trimming removed 11 bases at V and 2 bases at J, with 22 bases between. The CDR3 region is CALVSPFAAAYNEQFF. CDR3 bases: TGTGCCCTAGTTTCCCCCTTTGCGGCAGCCTACAATGAGCAGTTCTTC.

The rearrangement links TRBV7-2 to TRBJ2-3; D ambiguous. V was pared by 5 bases and J by 3 bases, with 12 bases between. The CDR3 contains 14 residues. Germline lookup yields CDR1 SGHTA and CDR2 FQGNSA. This chain's CDR3 is CASSPNESTDTQYF. CDR3 nucleotides: TGTGCCAGCAGCCCAAACGAGAGTACAGATACGCAGTATTTT.

V and J are TRBV27 and TRBJ1-5; unclear D gene. The CDR3 runs to 15 residues. Trimming left V 3 bases short and J 4 bases short, with 13 bases between. The germline gives CDR1 MNHEY, CDR2 SMNVEV (reference sequence). In DNA, the CDR3 is TGTGCCAGCAGTTTCTTCTGGGCGAGGAATCAGCCCCAGCATTTT. Encoded protein: CASSFFWARNQPQHF.

This chain links TRBV19 with TRBJ1-3, with a possible D match to TRBD1 (5 bases). The germline gives CDR1 LNHDA, CDR2 SQIVND (reference sequence). The V and J ends lost 6 bases and 4 bases respectively, with 16 bases between them. The CDR3 sequence is 15 residues long. CDR3 loop: CASSGRGNSGNTIYF. The CDR3 nucleotides are TGTGCCAGTAGCGGAAGGGGTAACAGCGGAAACACCATATATTTT. The full variable domain, its missing parts supplied by reference TRBV19 and TRBJ1-3, is DGGITQSPKYLFRKEGQNVTLSCEQNLNHDAMYWYRQDPGQGLRLIYYSQIVNDFQKGDIAEGYSVSREKKESFPLTVTSAQKNPTAFYLCASSGRGNSGNTIYFGEGSWLTVV.

J is TRBJ2-1 and V is TRBV1; TRBD2 is taken as the D call from the table, unchecked against the DNA. TRBV1 is given as a pseudogene. CDR3 length: 18 amino acids. In DNA form, the CDR3 reads TGCACCAGCAGCCAAGATTTGGGGGAGGGCCGTGTGGCCAATGAGCAGTTCTTC. Its translation is CTSSQDLGEGRVANEQFF.

The genes are TRBV18 and TRBJ1-1; no definite D call. The CDR3 has 13 amino acids. Germline assignment: CDR1 KGHSH and CDR2 LQKENI. Trimming removed 1 base from V and 7 bases from J, with 10 bases in between. The CDR3 region is CASSPLGEVEAFF. In DNA, the CDR3 is TGTGCCAGCTCACCACTGGGAGAAGTTGAAGCTTTCTTT.

This clone was picked up a small number of times. The chain carries TRBV19 and TRBJ2-2; TRBD1 agrees at 9 bases. The CDR3 contains 14 residues. The trim removed 8 bases at V and 9 bases at J, leaving 10 bases unmatched. Germline CDR1 LNHDA, CDR2 SQIVND (reference sequence). Written as DNA, the CDR3 is TGTGCCAGTGAAAAGGACAGGGGATACCGGGAGCTGTTTTTT. Amino acid sequence: CASEKDRGYRELFF.

V gene TRBV7-2 combines with J gene TRBJ1-5; D is unresolved. CDR1 and CDR2 (germline): SGHTA, FQGNSA. This CDR3 contains 15 residues. V was clipped by 0 bases and J by 2 bases, with 8 bases between them. The CDR3 loop is CASSLAGMGNQPQHF. The CDR3 bases are TGTGCCAGCAGCTTAGCCGGGATGGGCAATCAGCCCCAGCATTTT.